The 23 T cell receptor beta chains listed next were all sequenced from one sample in a study of shared clonotypes between healthy human individuals. Libraries were prepared by immunoSEQ multiplex PCR; TCRdb keeps only in-frame clonotypes and omits some of them. This table holds roughly 2.5 million clones, over 85% found once. Sequenced material: naive CD4+ T cells sorted from blood. Noted subset: CD45RA+ positively selected. The receptors derive from a man between 18 and 29 years old in good health.

J is TRBJ1-1 and V is TRBV28, with D possibly TRBD1 on 5 matching bases. Germline assignment: CDR1 MDHEN and CDR2 SYDVKM. V was cut by 6 bases and J by 6 bases, with 11 bases left in between. CDR3 length: 12 residues. Here the CDR3 reads CASRGTRAEAFF. The CDR3 coding sequence is TGTGCCAGCAGGGGGACGAGGGCTGAAGCTTTCTTT.

The rearrangement joins TRBV18 to TRBJ2-7; TRBD2 might be the D (5 bases). The CDR3 runs 15 residues. Deletions cut 6 bases from V and 2 bases from J, with 17 bases between. Germline V gene sequence: CDR1 KGHSH, CDR2 LQKENI. For the CDR3, the DNA is TGTGCCAGCTCCCCGGGCGGGTTATCCCCCTACGAGCAGTACTTC. Amino acid sequence: CASSPGGLSPYEQYF.

This clone showed up just a few times. In the same sample, other DNA sequences code for this CDR3. The chain employs TRBV20-1 and TRBJ1-3; no firm D call. The CDR3 extends over 11 amino acids. CDR1 DFQATT and CDR2 SNEGSKA come from the germline V gene (reference sequence). V lost 1 base to trimming and J lost 4 bases, with 2 bases between them. As DNA, the CDR3 is TGCAGTGCTAGAGTGGGAAACACCATATATTTT. As protein: CSARVGNTIYF.

The chain carries TRBV2 and TRBJ2-2; D is ambiguous. CDR3 length equals 14 residues. Trimming shortened V by 6 bases and J by 1 base, and 9 bases separated the two germline ends. The germline V gene encodes CDR1 SNHLY and CDR2 FYNNEI. The CDR3 protein is CASSVTENTGELFF. CDR3 nucleotides: TGTGCCAGCAGCGTAACAGAGAACACCGGGGAGCTGTTTTTT.

The rearrangement joins TRBV25-1 to TRBJ1-5; TRBD1 is a possible D gene (5 bases). The V end lost 2 bases, the J end lost 1 base, and 15 bases lay between the germline ends. Germline-derived CDR1 and CDR2 are MGHDK and SYGVNS. The CDR3 is 17 residues long. DNA for the CDR3: TGTGCCAGCAGTGAACGGCGGGGGACTGGAAGCAATCAGCCCCAGCATTTT. The encoded protein is CASSERRGTGSNQPQHF.

The V and J genes are TRBV9 and TRBJ1-3; 9 nucleotides align to TRBD1. This CDR3 is 19 amino acids long. J lost 5 bases, V lost 0 bases, and 15 bases had no gene match. The V gene's germline CDR1 is SGDLS and CDR2 YYNGEE. As DNA, the CDR3 is TGTGCCAGCAGCGTAGAGAGGGGACAGGGCATGACATTGAGAAACACCATATATTTT. Translated: CASSVERGQGMTLRNTIYF.

V is TRBV4-1 and J is TRBJ2-2, with D perhaps assigned TRBD1 or TRBD2 (5 bases each). Deletions cut 0 bases from V and 6 bases from J, with 14 bases between. The CDR3 spans 16 residues. Germline-derived CDR1 and CDR2 are MGHRA and YSYEKL. This CDR3 is CASSQEGLASAGELFF. The DNA of the CDR3 is TGCGCCAGCAGCCAAGAGGGGCTAGCTTCTGCCGGGGAGCTGTTTTTT.

The chain couples TRBV19 to TRBJ2-2, with D possibly being TRBD1 (6 bases). The CDR3 totals 16 residues. Per germline, CDR1 LNHDA and CDR2 SQIVND (reference sequence). Trimming took off 5 bases at V and 0 bases at J, with 13 bases between the two ends. The CDR3 here is CASSRDRTANTGELFF. CDR3 nucleotide sequence: TGTGCCAGTAGTCGTGACAGGACAGCGAACACCGGGGAGCTGTTTTTT.

This clone was counted between two and nine times. The V and J genes are TRBV2 and TRBJ2-3, with D uncertain. The CDR3 covers 13 residues. Trimming took off 7 bases at V and 2 bases at J, with 10 bases between the two ends. Germline CDR1 reads SNHLY; CDR2 reads FYNNEI. The CDR3 is CASNQRFTDTQYF. The DNA for the CDR3 is TGTGCCAGCAACCAGCGCTTCACAGATACGCAGTATTTT.

The chain joins TRBV6-5 to TRBJ1-6; D gene unclear. Germline V lookup: CDR1 MNHEY, CDR2 SVGAGI. V lost 0 bases and J 13 bases, leaving 16 bases between the germline ends. The CDR3 is 15 residues long. The CDR3 DNA is TGTGCCAGCAGTTACTCCGGCGCCCTGGGAACTCCCCTCCACTTT. This encodes CASSYSGALGTPLHF.

This clone is a singleton in its sample. The gene calls are TRBV9 and TRBJ2-5; D perhaps matches TRBD1 (5 bases). Germline V gene lookup returns CDR1 SGDLS and CDR2 YYNGEE. The germline V and J ends were trimmed by 0 bases and 2 bases, with 8 bases remaining between them. CDR3 length equals 14 residues. CDR3 amino acids: CASSVGRTQETQYF. The DNA for the CDR3 is TGTGCCAGCAGCGTAGGTCGGACACAAGAGACCCAGTACTTC.

This clone has a single count. The rearrangement joins TRBV6-6 to TRBJ1-6, with 9 bases lining up with TRBD1. CDR3 size: 15 residues. Trimming took 6 bases from V and 4 from J; bases not matched to a gene: 4. Germline V gene sequence: CDR1 MNHNY, CDR2 SVGAGI (reference sequence). CDR3 loop: CASRGQGQYNSPLHF. CDR3 nucleotide sequence: TGTGCCAGCAGGGGACAGGGCCAGTATAATTCACCCCTCCACTTT.

V usage is TRBV7-2 and J usage is TRBJ2-3, with 8 nucleotides matching TRBD2. V shed 1 base and J 5 bases; nucleotides not matched to a gene: 5. The CDR3 extends over 15 amino acids. CDR1 is SGHTA and CDR2 is FQGNSA in the germline V gene. DNA of the CDR3: TGTGCCAGCAGCTTAGACGGGGGGGCCGGAGATACGCAGTATTTT. As protein: CASSLDGGAGDTQYF.

The CDR3 sequence: CASSEHSLNSPLHF. The CDR3 DNA reads as TGTGCCAGCAGTGAGCACAGCCTTAATTCACCCCTCCACTTT. The chain combines TRBV6-1 with TRBJ1-6; unclear D gene. Trimming shortened V by 3 bases and J by 6 bases, and 9 bases separated the two germline ends. Germline V gene sequence: CDR1 MNHNS, CDR2 SASEGT. This CDR3 region has 14 residues.

J is TRBJ1-1 and V is TRBV19, with 10 positions matching TRBD1. Germline CDR1 reads LNHDA; CDR2 reads SQIVND (reference sequence). This CDR3 contains 15 residues. Trimming at V came to 0 bases and at J to 6 bases, leaving 4 bases not matched to a gene. CDR3 nucleotide sequence: TGTGCCAGTAGTATAGAGAAGACAGGGGGCTCTGAAGCTTTCTTT. Its protein is CASSIEKTGGSEAFF. The full variable domain, completed using reference TRBV19 and TRBJ1-1, is DGGITQSPKYLFRKEGQNVTLSCEQNLNHDAMYWYRQDPGQGLRLIYYSQIVNDFQKGDIAEGYSVSREKKESFPLTVTSAQKNPTAFYLCASSIEKTGGSEAFFGQGTRLTVV.

The V call is TRBV7-9, the J call TRBJ2-4; 13 bases are a match to TRBD2. The V segment lost 4 bases and the J segment 4 bases; nucleotides outside the gene matches: 1. Germline V gives CDR1 SEHNR, CDR2 FQNEAQ (reference sequence). This CDR3 is built from 15 residues. The CDR3 reads CASSSGLAGKNIQYF. The DNA for the CDR3 is TGTGCCAGCAGCTCGGGACTAGCGGGGAAAAACATTCAGTACTTC.

J is TRBJ2-7 and V is TRBV7-6, with D hard to call. CDR3 size: 13 residues. Germline V gene data show CDR1 as SGHVS and CDR2 as FNYEAQ. The germline V and J ends were trimmed by 2 bases and 3 bases, with 8 bases remaining between them. Here the CDR3 DNA reads TGTGCCAGCAGCTTACAAGCGTTCTACGAGCAGTACTTC. This encodes CASSLQAFYEQYF.

The chain employs TRBV21-1 and TRBJ1-5. TRBV21-1 is a known pseudogene. CDR3 length: 14 residues. The CDR3 spells CASSKEVLVGTQHF. The CDR3 DNA reads as TGTGCCAGCAGCAAAGAGGTTCTTGTGGGAACCCAGCATTTT.

As concerns this clone: Different DNA sequences within this sample yield the same CDR3. The chain couples TRBV29-1 to TRBJ2-3; the match to TRBD2 covers 8 bases. The CDR3 spans 13 residues. Germline V gene lookup returns CDR1 SQVTM and CDR2 ANQGSEA. The V segment lost 6 bases and the J segment 2 bases; nucleotides outside the gene matches: 4. CDR3 DNA: TGCAGCGTGTTAGCGGGGAACACAGATACGCAGTATTTT. Its translation: CSVLAGNTDTQYF.

The chain links TRBV7-9 to TRBJ1-6; possibly TRBD1 for D (6 bases). From germline, CDR1 is SEHNR and CDR2 FQNEAQ (reference sequence). V was clipped by 3 bases and J by 4 bases, with 10 bases between them. The CDR3 totals 15 residues. CDR3: CASSLPGQYNSPLHF. For the CDR3, the DNA is TGTGCCAGCAGCTTGCCCGGACAGTATAATTCACCCCTCCACTTT. Combining the CDR3 with reference TRBV7-9 and TRBJ1-6 gives the whole variable domain DTGVSQNPRHKITKRGQNVTFRCDPISEHNRLYWYRQTLGQGPEFLTYFQNEAQLEKSRLLSDRFSAERPKGSFSTLEIQRTEQGDSAMYLCASSLPGQYNSPLHFGNGTRLTVT.

The rearrangement uses TRBV4-3 and TRBJ2-2, with D hard to call. This CDR3 comprises 14 residues. Germline CDR1 and CDR2: LGHNA and YSLEER. Trimming pared 1 base from V and 6 bases from J, leaving 9 bases between. The CDR3 loop is CASSQGDWPGELFF. The CDR3 nucleotides are TGCGCCAGCAGCCAAGGGGATTGGCCCGGGGAGCTGTTTTTT.

The chain joins TRBV11-2 to TRBJ2-7; 10 bases match TRBD2. CDR3 length equals 16 residues. The V gene's germline CDR1 is SGHAT and CDR2 FQNNGV. The J segment lost 7 bases and the V segment lost 2 bases, leaving 11 bases of the junction unmatched. In DNA, the CDR3 is TGTGCCAGCAGCTTACTCGCTAGCGGGAGTGTATTGGAGCAGTACTTC. As protein: CASSLLASGSVLEQYF.

This chain joins TRBV4-1 and TRBJ2-3; 9 nucleotides line up with TRBD1. Germline loops: CDR1 MGHRA, CDR2 YSYEKL. This CDR3 contains 15 residues. V dropped 4 bases and J dropped 6; count of bases not matched to a gene: 8. CDR3 region: CASSPEGTGWDTQYF. CDR3 in DNA: TGCGCCAGCAGCCCTGAAGGGACAGGGTGGGATACGCAGTATTTT.